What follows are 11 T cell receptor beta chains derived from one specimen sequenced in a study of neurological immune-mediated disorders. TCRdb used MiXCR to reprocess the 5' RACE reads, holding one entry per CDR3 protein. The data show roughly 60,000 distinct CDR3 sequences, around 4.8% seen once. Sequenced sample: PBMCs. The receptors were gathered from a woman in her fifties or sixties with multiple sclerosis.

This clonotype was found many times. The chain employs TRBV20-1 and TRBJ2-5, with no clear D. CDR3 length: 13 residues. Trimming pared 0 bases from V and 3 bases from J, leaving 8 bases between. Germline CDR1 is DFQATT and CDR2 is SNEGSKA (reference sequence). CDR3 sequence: CSARDGGEETQYF. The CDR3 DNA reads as TGCAGTGCTAGAGATGGTGGGGAAGAGACCCAGTACTTC.

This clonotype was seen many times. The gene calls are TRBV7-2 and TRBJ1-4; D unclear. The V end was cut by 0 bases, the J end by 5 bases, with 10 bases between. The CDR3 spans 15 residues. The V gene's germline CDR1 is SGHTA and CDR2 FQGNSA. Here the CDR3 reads CASSLAQQLNEKLFF. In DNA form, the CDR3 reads TGTGCCAGCAGCTTAGCTCAACAGTTAAATGAAAAACTGTTTTTT.

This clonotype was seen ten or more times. CDR3 sequence: CASAVEGEQFF. The CDR3 nucleotides read TGTGCCTCAGCAGTGGAAGGTGAGCAGTTCTTC. The rearrangement links TRBV9 to TRBJ2-1, with no clear D. Per germline, CDR1 SGDLS and CDR2 YYNGEE. The germline V and J ends were trimmed by 10 bases and 9 bases, with 14 bases remaining between them. This CDR3 comprises 11 residues.

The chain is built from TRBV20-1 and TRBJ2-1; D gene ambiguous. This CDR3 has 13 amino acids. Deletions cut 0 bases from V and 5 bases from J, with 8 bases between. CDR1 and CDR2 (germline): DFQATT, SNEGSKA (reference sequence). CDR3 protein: CSARDYEHNEQFF. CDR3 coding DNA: TGCAGTGCTAGAGACTATGAACACAATGAGCAGTTCTTC.

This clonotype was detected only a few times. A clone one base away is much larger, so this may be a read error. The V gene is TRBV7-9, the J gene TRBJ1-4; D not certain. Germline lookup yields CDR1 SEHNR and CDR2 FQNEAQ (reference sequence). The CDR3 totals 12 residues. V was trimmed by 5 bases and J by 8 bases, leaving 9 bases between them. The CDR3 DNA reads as TGTGCCAGCAGCACCGCGACGGAAAAACTGTTTTTT. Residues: CASSTATEKLFF. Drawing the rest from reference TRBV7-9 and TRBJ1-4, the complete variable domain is DTGVSQNPRHKITKRGQNVTFRCDPISEHNRLYWYRQTLGQGPEFLTYFQNEAQLEKSRLLSDRFSAERPKGSFSTLEIQRTEQGDSAMYLCASSTATEKLFFGSGTQLSVL.

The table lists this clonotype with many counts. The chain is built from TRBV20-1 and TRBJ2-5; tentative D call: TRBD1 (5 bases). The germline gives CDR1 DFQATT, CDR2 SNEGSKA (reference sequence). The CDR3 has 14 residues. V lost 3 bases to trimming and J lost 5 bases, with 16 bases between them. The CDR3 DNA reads TGCAGTGCTAGGCTTCCCAGGGCCTCGGAGACCCAGTACTTC. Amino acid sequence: CSARLPRASETQYF.

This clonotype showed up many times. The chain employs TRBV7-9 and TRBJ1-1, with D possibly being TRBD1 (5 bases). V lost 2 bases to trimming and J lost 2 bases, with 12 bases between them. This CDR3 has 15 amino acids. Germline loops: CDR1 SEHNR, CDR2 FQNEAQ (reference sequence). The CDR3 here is CASSLTEGPNTEAFF. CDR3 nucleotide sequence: TGTGCCAGCAGCTTAACTGAGGGGCCAAACACTGAAGCTTTCTTT.

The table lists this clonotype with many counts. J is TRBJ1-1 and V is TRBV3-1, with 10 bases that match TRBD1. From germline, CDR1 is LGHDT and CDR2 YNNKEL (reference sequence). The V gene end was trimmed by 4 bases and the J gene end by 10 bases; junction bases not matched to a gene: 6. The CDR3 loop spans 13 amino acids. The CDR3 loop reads CASSPRQGARAFF. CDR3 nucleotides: TGTGCCAGCAGCCCTCGACAGGGGGCGCGAGCTTTCTTT.

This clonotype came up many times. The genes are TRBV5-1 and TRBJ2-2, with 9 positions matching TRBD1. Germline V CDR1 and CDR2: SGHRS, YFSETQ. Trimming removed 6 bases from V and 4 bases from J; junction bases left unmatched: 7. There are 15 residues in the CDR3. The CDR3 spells CASTQGQGLTGELFF. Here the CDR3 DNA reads TGCGCCAGCACCCAGGGACAGGGACTCACCGGGGAGCTGTTTTTT.

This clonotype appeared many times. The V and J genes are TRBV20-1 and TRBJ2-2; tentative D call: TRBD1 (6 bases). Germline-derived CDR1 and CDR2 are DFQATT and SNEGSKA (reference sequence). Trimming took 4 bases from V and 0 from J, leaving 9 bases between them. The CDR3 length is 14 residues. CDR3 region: CSATDRANTGELFF. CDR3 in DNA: TGCAGTGCTACGGACAGAGCGAACACCGGGGAGCTGTTTTTT.

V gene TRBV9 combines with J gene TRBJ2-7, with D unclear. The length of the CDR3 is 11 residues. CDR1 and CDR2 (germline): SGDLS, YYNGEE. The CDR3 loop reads CPSLLPVEQYV. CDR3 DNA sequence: TGTCCCAGCTTACTTCCGGTCGAGCAGTACGTC.